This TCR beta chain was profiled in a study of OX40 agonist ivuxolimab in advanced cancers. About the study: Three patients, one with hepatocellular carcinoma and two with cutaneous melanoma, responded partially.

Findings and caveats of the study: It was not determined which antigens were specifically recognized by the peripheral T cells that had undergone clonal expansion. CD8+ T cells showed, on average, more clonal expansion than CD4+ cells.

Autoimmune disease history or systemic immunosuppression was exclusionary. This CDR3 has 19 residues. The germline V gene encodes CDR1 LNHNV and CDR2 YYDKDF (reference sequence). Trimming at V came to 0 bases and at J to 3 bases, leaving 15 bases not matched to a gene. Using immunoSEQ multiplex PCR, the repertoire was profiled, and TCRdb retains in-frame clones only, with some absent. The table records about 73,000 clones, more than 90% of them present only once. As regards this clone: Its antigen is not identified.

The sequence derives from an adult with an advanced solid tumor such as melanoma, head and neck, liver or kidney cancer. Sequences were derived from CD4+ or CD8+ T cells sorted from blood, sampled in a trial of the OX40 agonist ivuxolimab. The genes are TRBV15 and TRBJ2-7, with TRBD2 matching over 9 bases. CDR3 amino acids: CATSRDLVGGGVLSYEQYF. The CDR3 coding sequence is TGTGCCACCAGCAGAGATCTAGTGGGCGGGGGGGTCCTAAGCTACGAGCAGTACTTC.